This paragraph reports one T cell receptor (beta chain). This specimen belongs to a study of blood T cell repertoires in COVID-19. Clones were sequenced by immunoSEQ multiplex PCR, and TCRdb holds only the in-frame ones, with some missing. The sample includes about 210,000 clones, about nine tenths of them seen just once. Trimming removed 6 bases at V and 5 bases at J, with 13 bases between. The CDR3 is 13 amino acids. The germline gives CDR1 MNHEY, CDR2 SVGAGI. The receptor comes from a woman aged 40 to 50 with acute or convalescent COVID-19. The chain joins TRBV6-5 to TRBJ2-5; weak D call: TRBD1 (6 bases). Input material: peripheral blood. This CDR3 is CASSLGAWETQYF. For the CDR3, the DNA is TGTGCCAGCAGCCTGGGGGCCTGGGAGACCCAGTACTTC.